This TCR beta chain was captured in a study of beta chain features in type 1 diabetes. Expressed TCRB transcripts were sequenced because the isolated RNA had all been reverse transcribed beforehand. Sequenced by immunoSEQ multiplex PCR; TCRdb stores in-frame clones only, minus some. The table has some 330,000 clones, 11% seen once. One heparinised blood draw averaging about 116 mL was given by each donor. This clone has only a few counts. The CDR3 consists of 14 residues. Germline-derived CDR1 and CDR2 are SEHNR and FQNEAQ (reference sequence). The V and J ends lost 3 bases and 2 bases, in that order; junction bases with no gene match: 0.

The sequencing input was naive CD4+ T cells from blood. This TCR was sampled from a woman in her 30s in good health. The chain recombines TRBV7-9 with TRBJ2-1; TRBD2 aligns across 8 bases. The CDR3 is CASSFSGAYNEQFF. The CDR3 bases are TGTGCCAGCAGCTTTAGCGGGGCCTACAATGAGCAGTTCTTC.